This passage covers 13 T cell receptor beta chains from one sample sequenced in a study of molecular identifiers for immune sequencing clone quantification. TCRdb re-called the PCR reads with MiXCR, one entry per CDR3 protein. Here the sample spans some 580,000 distinct CDR3 sequences, roughly 25% being singletons. The sample consisted of naive CD8+ T cells from blood, with Jurkat cell RNA spiked in. Subset indicated: FACS-sorted CD8+CD4-CCR7+CD45RA+ naive T cells. The receptors originated from a human donor in good health. Some libraries in this study had Jurkat cell RNA spiked in.

This clonotype came up a few times. In nucleotides, the CDR3 is TGCAGTGCTAGGGAAAGCGCCTACAATGAGCAGTTCTTC. Its protein product is CSARESAYNEQFF. The chain combines TRBV20-1 with TRBJ2-1; D not certain. V lost 3 bases, J lost 2 bases, and 8 bases lay in between. CDR1 DFQATT and CDR2 SNEGSKA come from the germline V gene (reference sequence). The CDR3 is 13 amino acids.

This clonotype was observed many times. The genes are TRBV27 and TRBJ2-3; 8 bases are shared with TRBD1. The junction had 4 bases not matched to a gene; V was cut back by 8 bases and J by 0 bases. CDR3 length: 14 amino acids. In germline, CDR1 is MNHEY, CDR2 SMNVEV (reference sequence). The CDR3 spells CASGTGPSTDTQYF. The CDR3 DNA sequence: TGTGCCAGCGGGACAGGCCCTAGCACAGATACGCAGTATTTT.

This clonotype has a single count. The junction departs from the called germline gene at one end, perhaps through a read error. V and J are TRBV6-2 or TRBV6-3 and TRBJ2-7; no clear D gene. CDR3 length equals 13 residues. Germline V lookup: CDR1 MNHEY, CDR2 SVGEGT. The CDR3 DNA is TGTGCCAGCGGTTACTCACCGGGCTACGAGCAGTACTTC. It yields the protein CASGYSPGYEQYF.

This clonotype appeared a few times. The gene calls are TRBV6-5 and TRBJ1-1; D is possibly TRBD1 (5 bases). The germline V gene encodes CDR1 MNHEY and CDR2 SVGAGI. The V end lost 6 bases, the J end lost 1 base, and 15 bases lay between the germline ends. The length of the CDR3 is 15 residues. The CDR3 DNA reads TGTGCCAGCAGCCAGGACGGCAGGGAGAACACTGAAGCTTTCTTT. This sequence encodes CASSQDGRENTEAFF.

This clonotype has a count of ten or more. The rearrangement uses TRBV14 and TRBJ2-3; D unclear. This CDR3 spans 15 amino acids. Trimming took off 8 bases at V and 2 bases at J, with 17 bases between the two ends. From germline, CDR1 is SGHDN and CDR2 FVKESK. The CDR3 region is CASAKLFGSTDTQYF. The CDR3 nucleotides are TGTGCCAGCGCCAAGCTATTCGGATCCACAGATACGCAGTATTTT. Together with reference TRBV14 and TRBJ2-3, the CDR3 gives the full variable domain: EAGVTQFPSHSVIEKGQTVTLRCDPISGHDNLYWYRRVMGKEIKFLLHFVKESKQDESGMPNNRFLAERTGGTYSTLKVQPAELEDSGVYFCASAKLFGSTDTQYFGPGTRLTVL.

This clonotype was observed many times. The CDR3 loop is CASGLPWTGVSGANVLTF. CDR3 DNA sequence: TGTGCTAGTGGTTTGCCTTGGACAGGTGTCTCTGGGGCCAACGTCCTGACTTTC. The chain employs TRBV12-5 and TRBJ2-6; 7 bases agree with TRBD1. This CDR3 has 18 residues. The V segment lost 2 bases and the J segment 0 bases; nucleotides outside the gene matches: 7. Per the germline V gene, CDR1 is LGHNT and CDR2 is FRNRAP.

The table lists this clonotype with many counts. This chain uses TRBV7-9 with TRBJ2-5; TRBD1 is a possible D gene (6 bases). V lost 4 bases and J 2 bases, leaving 14 bases between the germline ends. The CDR3 sequence is 15 residues long. CDR1 and CDR2 (germline): SEHNR, FQNEAQ (reference sequence). The CDR3 spells CASSYRTDFQETQYF. As DNA, the CDR3 is TGTGCCAGCAGCTATCGGACAGATTTTCAAGAGACCCAGTACTTC.

The sample holds many counts of this clonotype. CDR3 region: CASSQEPQRSYGYTF. The CDR3 bases are TGTGCCAGCAGCCAAGAACCCCAGAGGAGCTATGGCTACACCTTC. The J gene is TRBJ1-2, the V gene TRBV14; D gene ambiguous. The CDR3 covers 15 residues. V lost 0 bases, J lost 4 bases, and 12 bases lay in between. The germline gives CDR1 SGHDN, CDR2 FVKESK.

V gene TRBV7-9 combines with J gene TRBJ2-7; possibly TRBD1 for D (6 bases). The CDR3 consists of 16 residues. CDR1 and CDR2 from the germline V gene are SEHNR and FQNEAQ (reference sequence). Trimming left V 4 bases short and J 2 bases short, with 18 bases between. CDR3 DNA sequence: TGTGCCAGCAGCTCCGTTGGGGCAGGGGATACCTACGAGCAGTACTTC. It specifies CASSSVGAGDTYEQYF. Filled out from reference TRBV7-9 and TRBJ2-7, the complete variable domain reads DTGVSQNPRHKITKRGQNVTFRCDPISEHNRLYWYRQTLGQGPEFLTYFQNEAQLEKSRLLSDRFSAERPKGSFSTLEIQRTEQGDSAMYLCASSSVGAGDTYEQYFGPGTRLTVT.

The chain is built from TRBV7-9 and TRBJ2-7; 7 nucleotides match TRBD1. V gave up 5 bases and J gave up 1 base; unmatched junction bases: 8. Per germline, CDR1 SEHNR and CDR2 FQNEAQ (reference sequence). The length of the CDR3 is 15 residues. For the CDR3, the DNA is TGTGCCAGCAGCAGGGGACAGTCGGAGTCCTACGAGCAGTACTTC. Protein product: CASSRGQSESYEQYF.

The table lists this clonotype with a few counts. The rearrangement joins TRBV7-9 to TRBJ2-7, with 11 positions matching TRBD1. Germline assignment: CDR1 SEHNR and CDR2 FQNEAQ (reference sequence). The ends lost 5 bases at V and 5 bases at J; junction bases unmatched: 8. The CDR3 contains 15 residues. The CDR3 spells CASSITGTGGHEQYF. As DNA, the CDR3 is TGTGCCAGCAGCATAACCGGGACAGGGGGTCACGAGCAGTACTTC.

On this clonotype itself: This sequence may be a read error, since a much larger clone differs from it by one base. This chain links TRBV12-3 or TRBV12-4 with TRBJ2-5; perhaps TRBD1 as D (5 bases). This CDR3 is 13 amino acids long. Trimming pared 5 bases from V and 7 bases from J, leaving 14 bases between. The CDR3 DNA reads as TGTGCCAGCAGTGTTAGGCAGGGCGGGACCCAGTACTTC. Protein sequence: CASSVRQGGTQYF.

In the case of this clonotype: This may be a read error: a much more frequent sequence differs by one nucleotide. This chain links TRBV28 with TRBJ2-7, with D perhaps matching TRBD1 (6 bases). The V gene's germline CDR1 is MDHEN and CDR2 SYDVKM. This CDR3 is built from 14 residues. Trimming cost V 11 bases and J 2 bases, with 19 bases left between them. The CDR3 sequence is CAAARTVLPYEQYF. The DNA for the CDR3 is TGTGCCGCGGCTCGGACAGTTCTGCCCTACGAGCAGTACTTC. The whole variable domain, filled in from reference TRBV28 and TRBJ2-7, reads DVKVTQSSRYLVKRTGEKVFLECVQDMDHENMFWYRQDPGLGLRLIYFSYDVKMKEKGDIPEGYSVSREKKERFSLILESASTNQTSMYLCAAARTVLPYEQYFGPGTRLTVT.